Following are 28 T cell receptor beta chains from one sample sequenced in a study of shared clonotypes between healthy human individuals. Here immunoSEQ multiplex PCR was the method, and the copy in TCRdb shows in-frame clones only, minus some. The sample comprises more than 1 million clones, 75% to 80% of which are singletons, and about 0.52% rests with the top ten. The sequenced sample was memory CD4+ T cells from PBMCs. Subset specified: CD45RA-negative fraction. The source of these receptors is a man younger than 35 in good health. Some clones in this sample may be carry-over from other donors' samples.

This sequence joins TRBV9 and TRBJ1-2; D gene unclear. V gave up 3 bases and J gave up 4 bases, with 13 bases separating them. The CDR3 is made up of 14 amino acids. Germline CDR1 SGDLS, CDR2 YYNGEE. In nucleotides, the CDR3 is TGTGCCAGCAGCGCAGGAGGTAGTGTCTATGGCTACACCTTC. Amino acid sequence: CASSAGGSVYGYTF.

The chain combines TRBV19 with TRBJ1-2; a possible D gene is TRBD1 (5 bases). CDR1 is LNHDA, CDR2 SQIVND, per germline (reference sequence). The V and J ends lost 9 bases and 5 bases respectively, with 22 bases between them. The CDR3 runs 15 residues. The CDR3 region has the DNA TGTGCCAGCACAAGGGGCGGACGGAAAGGTTATGGCTACACCTTC. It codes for CASTRGGRKGYGYTF.

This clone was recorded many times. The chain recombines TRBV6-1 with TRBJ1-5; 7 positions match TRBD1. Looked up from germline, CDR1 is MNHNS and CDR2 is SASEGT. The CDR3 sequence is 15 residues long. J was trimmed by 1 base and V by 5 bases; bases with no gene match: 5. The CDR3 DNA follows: TGTGCCAGCAGTCTCTCGACAGGGAGCAATCAGCCCCAGCATTTT. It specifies CASSLSTGSNQPQHF.

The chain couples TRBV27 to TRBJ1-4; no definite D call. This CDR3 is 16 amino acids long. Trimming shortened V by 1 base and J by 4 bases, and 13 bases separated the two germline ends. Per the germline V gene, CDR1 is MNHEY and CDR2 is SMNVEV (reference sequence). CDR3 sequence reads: CASSLFWATYNEKLFF. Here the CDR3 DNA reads TGTGCCAGCAGTTTATTCTGGGCCACTTATAATGAAAAACTGTTTTTT.

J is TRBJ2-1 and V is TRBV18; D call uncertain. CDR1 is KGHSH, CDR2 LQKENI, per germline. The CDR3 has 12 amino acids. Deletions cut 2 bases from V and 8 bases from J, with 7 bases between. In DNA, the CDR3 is TGTGCCAGCTCACCATATGGGGATGAGCAGTTCTTC. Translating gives CASSPYGDEQFF.

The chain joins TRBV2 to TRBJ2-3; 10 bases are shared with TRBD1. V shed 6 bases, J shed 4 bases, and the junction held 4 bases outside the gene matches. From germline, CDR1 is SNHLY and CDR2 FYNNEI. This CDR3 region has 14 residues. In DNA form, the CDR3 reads TGTGCCAGCAGAAGGGACAGGGGCCCAGATACGCAGTATTTT. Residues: CASRRDRGPDTQYF.

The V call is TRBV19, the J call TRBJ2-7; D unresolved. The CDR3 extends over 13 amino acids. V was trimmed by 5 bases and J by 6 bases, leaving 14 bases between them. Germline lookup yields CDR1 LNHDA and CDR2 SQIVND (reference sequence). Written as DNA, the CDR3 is TGTGCCAGTAGTCCCACGACCCCTGCCGAGCAGTACTTC. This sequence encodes CASSPTTPAEQYF. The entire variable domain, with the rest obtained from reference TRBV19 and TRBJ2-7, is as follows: DGGITQSPKYLFRKEGQNVTLSCEQNLNHDAMYWYRQDPGQGLRLIYYSQIVNDFQKGDIAEGYSVSREKKESFPLTVTSAQKNPTAFYLCASSPTTPAEQYFGPGTRLTVT.

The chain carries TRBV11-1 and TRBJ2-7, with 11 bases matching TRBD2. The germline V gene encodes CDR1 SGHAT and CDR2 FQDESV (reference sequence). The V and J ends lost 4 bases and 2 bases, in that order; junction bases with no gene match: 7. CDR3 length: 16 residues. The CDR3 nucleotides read TGTGCCAGCAGCTCCTCTAGCGGGAGGACGCCCTACGAGCAGTACTTC. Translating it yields CASSSSSGRTPYEQYF.

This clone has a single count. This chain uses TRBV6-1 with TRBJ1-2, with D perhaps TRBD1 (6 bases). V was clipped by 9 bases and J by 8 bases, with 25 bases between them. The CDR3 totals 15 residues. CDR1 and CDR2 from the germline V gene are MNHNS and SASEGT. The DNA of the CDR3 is TGTGCCAGTGACCAATTTGGGGGCCTCGGGGGAGGCTACACCTTC. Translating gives CASDQFGGLGGGYTF.

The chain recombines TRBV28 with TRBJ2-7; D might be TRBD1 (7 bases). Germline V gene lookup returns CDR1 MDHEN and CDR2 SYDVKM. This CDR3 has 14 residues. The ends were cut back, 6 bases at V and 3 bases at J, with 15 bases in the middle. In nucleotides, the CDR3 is TGTGCCAGCAGGCAGACAGGGAGGTTCTACGAGCAGTACTTC. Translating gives CASRQTGRFYEQYF.

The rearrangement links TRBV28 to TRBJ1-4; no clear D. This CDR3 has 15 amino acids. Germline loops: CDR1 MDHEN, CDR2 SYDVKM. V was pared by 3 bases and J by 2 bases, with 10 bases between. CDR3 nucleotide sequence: TGTGCCAGCAGTTTGATGGGTTCGACTAATGAAAAACTGTTTTTT. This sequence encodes CASSLMGSTNEKLFF.

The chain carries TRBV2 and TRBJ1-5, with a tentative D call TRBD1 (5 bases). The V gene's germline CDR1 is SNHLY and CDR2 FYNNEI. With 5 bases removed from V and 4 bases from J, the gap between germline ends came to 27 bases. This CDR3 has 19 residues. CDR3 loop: CASSLRVSYEGLRNQPQHF. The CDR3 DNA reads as TGTGCCAGCAGTCTGAGGGTGAGTTACGAGGGGCTCAGAAATCAGCCCCAGCATTTT.

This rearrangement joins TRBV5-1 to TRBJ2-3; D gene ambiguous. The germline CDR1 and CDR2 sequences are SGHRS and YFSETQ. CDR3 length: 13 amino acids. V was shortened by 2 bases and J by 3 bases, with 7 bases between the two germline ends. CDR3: CASSFPETDTQYF. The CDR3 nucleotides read TGCGCCAGCAGCTTCCCAGAAACAGATACGCAGTATTTT.

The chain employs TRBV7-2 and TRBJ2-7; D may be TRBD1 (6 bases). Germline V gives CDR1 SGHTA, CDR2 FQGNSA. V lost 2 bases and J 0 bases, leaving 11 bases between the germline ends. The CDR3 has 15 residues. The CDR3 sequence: CASSLQSGDSYEQYF. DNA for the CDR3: TGTGCCAGCAGCTTACAGTCAGGGGACTCCTACGAGCAGTACTTC.

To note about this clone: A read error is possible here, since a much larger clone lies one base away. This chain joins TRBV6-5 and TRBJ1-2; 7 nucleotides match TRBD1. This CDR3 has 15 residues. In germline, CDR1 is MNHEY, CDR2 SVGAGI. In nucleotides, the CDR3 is TGTGCCAACAGTTACGGGGCGACAGGGTCGCCTGGCTACACCTTC. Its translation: CANSYGATGSPGYTF.

The CDR3 is CAISPRVMDGYTF. CDR3 DNA sequence: TGTGCCATCAGTCCCAGGGTAATGGATGGCTACACCTTC. The chain is built from TRBV10-3 and TRBJ1-2; D might be TRBD1 (5 bases). The ends were cut back, 5 bases at V and 6 bases at J, with 13 bases in the middle. CDR3 size: 13 residues. Germline CDR1 and CDR2: ENHRY and SYGVKD.

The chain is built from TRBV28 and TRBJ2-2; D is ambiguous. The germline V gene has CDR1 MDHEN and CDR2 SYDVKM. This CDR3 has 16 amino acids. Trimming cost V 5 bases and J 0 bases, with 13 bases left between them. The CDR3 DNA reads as TGTGCCAGCAGTCGCCCTCAATACGCGAACACCGGGGAGCTGTTTTTT. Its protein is CASSRPQYANTGELFF.

DNA of the CDR3: TGTGCCAGCAGCTCCACGGAGTGGACTAGCCGGTTCTTC. The encoded protein is CASSSTEWTSRFF. This chain uses TRBV5-4 with TRBJ2-1; 8 nucleotides align to TRBD2. The germline gives CDR1 SGHNT, CDR2 YYREEE (reference sequence). V was clipped by 3 bases and J by 15 bases; unmatched bases: 11. The CDR3 loop spans 13 amino acids.

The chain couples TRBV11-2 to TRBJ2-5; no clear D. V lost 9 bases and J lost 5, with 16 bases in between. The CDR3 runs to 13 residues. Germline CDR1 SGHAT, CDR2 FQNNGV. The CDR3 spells CASRHGTSETQYF. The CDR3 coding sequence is TGTGCCAGTCGTCATGGAACCAGTGAGACCCAGTACTTC.

The CDR3 nucleotides read TGTGCCAGCAGTGACAGGGGGCTGATGAACACTGAAGCTTTCTTT. It codes for CASSDRGLMNTEAFF. V is TRBV6-1 and J is TRBJ1-1, with 8 bases aligning to TRBD1. V was clipped by 3 bases and J by 0 bases; unmatched bases: 3. CDR3 length equals 15 residues. The germline V gene has CDR1 MNHNS and CDR2 SASEGT.

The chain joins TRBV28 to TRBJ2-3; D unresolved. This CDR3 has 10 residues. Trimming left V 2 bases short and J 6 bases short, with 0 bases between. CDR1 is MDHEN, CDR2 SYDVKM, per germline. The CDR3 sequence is CASSLDTQYF. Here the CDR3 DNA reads TGTGCCAGCAGTTTAGATACGCAGTATTTT.

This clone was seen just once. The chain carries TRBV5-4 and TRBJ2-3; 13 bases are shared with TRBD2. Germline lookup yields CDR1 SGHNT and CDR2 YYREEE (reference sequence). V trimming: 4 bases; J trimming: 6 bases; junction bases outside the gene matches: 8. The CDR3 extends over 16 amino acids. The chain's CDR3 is CASSPGLAGVSDTQYF. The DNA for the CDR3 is TGTGCCAGCAGCCCAGGACTAGCGGGAGTTTCCGATACGCAGTATTTT. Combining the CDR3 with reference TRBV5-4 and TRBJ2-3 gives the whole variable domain ETGVTQSPTHLIKTRGQQVTLRCSSQSGHNTVSWYQQALGQGPQFIFQYYREEENGRGNFPPRFSGLQFPNYSSELNVNALELDDSALYLCASSPGLAGVSDTQYFGPGTRLTVL.

CDR3 sequence reads: CASSLARAGTGELFF. As DNA, the CDR3 is TGTGCCAGCAGTTTAGCCAGGGCAGGAACCGGGGAGCTGTTTTTT. The chain is built from TRBV28 and TRBJ2-2; a weak D match, TRBD1 (5 bases). V shed 2 bases and J shed 5 bases, with 12 bases lying between them. The length of the CDR3 is 15 residues. Germline V gene lookup returns CDR1 MDHEN and CDR2 SYDVKM.

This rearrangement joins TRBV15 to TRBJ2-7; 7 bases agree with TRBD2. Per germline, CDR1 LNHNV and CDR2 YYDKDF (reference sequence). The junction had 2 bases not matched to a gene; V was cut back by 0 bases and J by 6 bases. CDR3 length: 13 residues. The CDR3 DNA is TGTGCCACCAGCAGAGATGCGGGGGTCGAGCAGTACTTC. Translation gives CATSRDAGVEQYF.

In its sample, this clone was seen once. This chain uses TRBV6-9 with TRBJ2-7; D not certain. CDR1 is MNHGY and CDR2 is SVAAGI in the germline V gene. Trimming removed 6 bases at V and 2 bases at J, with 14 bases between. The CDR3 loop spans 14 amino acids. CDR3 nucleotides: TGTGCCAGCAGACTGACGGCATTAACCTACGAGCAGTACTTC. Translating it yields CASRLTALTYEQYF.

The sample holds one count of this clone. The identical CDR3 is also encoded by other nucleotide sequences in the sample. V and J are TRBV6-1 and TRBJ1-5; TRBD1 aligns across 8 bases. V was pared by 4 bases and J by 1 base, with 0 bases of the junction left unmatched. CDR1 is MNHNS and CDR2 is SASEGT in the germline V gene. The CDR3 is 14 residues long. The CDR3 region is CASSGQGSNQPQHF. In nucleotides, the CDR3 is TGTGCCAGCAGTGGACAGGGGAGCAATCAGCCCCAGCATTTT.

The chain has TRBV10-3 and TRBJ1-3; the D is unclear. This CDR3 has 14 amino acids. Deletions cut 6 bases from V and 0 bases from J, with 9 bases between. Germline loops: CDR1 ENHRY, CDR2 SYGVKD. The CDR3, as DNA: TGTGCCATCAGCGTGGAGCACTCTGGAAACACCATATATTTT. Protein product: CAISVEHSGNTIYF.

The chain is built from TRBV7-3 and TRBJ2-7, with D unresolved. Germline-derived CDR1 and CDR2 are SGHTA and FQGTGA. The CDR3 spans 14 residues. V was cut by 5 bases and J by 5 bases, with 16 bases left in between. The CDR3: CASSPRTTGDEQYF. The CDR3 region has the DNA TGTGCCAGCAGCCCACGTACTACCGGTGACGAGCAGTACTTC.